This TCR beta chain was sequenced during a study of long-term antiretroviral therapy in people with HIV. General study results and limits: CDR3 lengths in HIV samples spanned a narrower range than controls.

The ends lost 5 bases at V and 15 bases at J; junction bases unmatched: 10. Per the germline V gene, CDR1 is MNHNS and CDR2 is SASEGT. CDR3 length: 12 amino acids. Sequencing relied on immunoSEQ assay v3.0, run at survey level. Using immunoSEQ multiplex PCR, the repertoire was profiled, and TCRdb retains in-frame clones only, with some absent. The data contain tens of thousands of clones, around 85% of them singletons. With regard to this clone: As yet, its antigen is unknown.

The content of samples before DNA extraction was about 0.9-11 million cryopreserved PBMC. The rearrangement links TRBV6-1 to TRBJ2-1; TRBD2 matches at 7 bases. The starting material was unsorted PBMCs, obtained 2.3 years after starting antiretroviral therapy. This clonotype originated in a man aged 35-49 years with HIV. The CDR3 DNA sequence: TGTGCCAGCAGTCTCGGACTAGTGGGGCCGTTCTTC. It specifies CASSLGLVGPFF.